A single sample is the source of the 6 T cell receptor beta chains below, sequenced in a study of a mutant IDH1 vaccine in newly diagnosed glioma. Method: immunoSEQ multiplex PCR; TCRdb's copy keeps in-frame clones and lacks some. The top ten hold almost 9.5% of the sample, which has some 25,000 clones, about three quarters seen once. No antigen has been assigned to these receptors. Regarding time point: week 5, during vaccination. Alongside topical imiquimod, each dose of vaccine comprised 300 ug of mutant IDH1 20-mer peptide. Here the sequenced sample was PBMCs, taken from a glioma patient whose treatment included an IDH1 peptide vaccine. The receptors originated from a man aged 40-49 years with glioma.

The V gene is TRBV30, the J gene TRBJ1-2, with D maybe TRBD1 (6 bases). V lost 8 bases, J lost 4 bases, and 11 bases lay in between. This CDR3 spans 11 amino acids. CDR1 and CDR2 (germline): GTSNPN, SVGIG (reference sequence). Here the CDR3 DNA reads TGTGCCGGCCGGGACATCTATGGCTACACCTTC. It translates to CAGRDIYGYTF.

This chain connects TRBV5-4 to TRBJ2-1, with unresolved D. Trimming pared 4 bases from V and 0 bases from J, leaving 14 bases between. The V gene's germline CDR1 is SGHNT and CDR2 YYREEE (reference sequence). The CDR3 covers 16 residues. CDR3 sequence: CASSPVPLSSYNEQFF. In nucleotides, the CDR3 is TGTGCCAGCAGCCCCGTCCCATTGAGCTCCTACAATGAGCAGTTCTTC.

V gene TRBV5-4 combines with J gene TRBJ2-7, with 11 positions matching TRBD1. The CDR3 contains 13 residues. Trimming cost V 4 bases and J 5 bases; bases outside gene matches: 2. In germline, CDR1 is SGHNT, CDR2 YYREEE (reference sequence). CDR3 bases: TGTGCCAGCAGCCCGGACAGGGGGCACGAGCAGTACTTC. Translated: CASSPDRGHEQYF. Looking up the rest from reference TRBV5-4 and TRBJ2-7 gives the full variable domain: ETGVTQSPTHLIKTRGQQVTLRCSSQSGHNTVSWYQQALGQGPQFIFQYYREEENGRGNFPPRFSGLQFPNYSSELNVNALELDDSALYLCASSPDRGHEQYFGPGTRLTVT.

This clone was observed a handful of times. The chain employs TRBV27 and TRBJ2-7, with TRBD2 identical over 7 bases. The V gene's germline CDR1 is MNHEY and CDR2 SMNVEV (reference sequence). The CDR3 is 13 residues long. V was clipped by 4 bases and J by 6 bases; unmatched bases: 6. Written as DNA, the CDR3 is TGTGCCAGCAGTTCTAATGGGGGGGGCGAGCAGTACTTC. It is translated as CASSSNGGGEQYF.

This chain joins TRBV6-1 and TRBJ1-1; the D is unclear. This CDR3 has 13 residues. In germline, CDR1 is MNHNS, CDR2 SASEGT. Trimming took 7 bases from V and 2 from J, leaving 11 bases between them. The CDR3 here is CASIARRNTEAFF. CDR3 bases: TGTGCCAGCATTGCGAGGAGAAACACTGAAGCTTTCTTT.

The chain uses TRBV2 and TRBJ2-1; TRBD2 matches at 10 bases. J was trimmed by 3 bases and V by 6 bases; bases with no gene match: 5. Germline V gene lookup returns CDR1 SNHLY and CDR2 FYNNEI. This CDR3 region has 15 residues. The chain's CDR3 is CASRPSGSVYNEQFF. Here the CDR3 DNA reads TGTGCCAGCAGGCCTAGCGGGAGTGTCTACAATGAGCAGTTCTTC.